This T cell receptor beta chain was observed in a study of blood T cell repertoires in COVID-19. Researchers sorted participants into cohorts using their self-reported clinical history. V lost 3 bases and J lost 4; bases outside the gene matches: 9. Germline V gives CDR1 SGHRS, CDR2 YFSETQ. CDR3 size: 16 residues. Using immunoSEQ multiplex PCR, the repertoire was profiled, and TCRdb retains in-frame clones only, with some absent. Of approximately 180,000 clones listed, approximately 85% are singletons. J is TRBJ1-1 and V is TRBV5-1, with TRBD1 identical over 10 bases. This clonotype was obtained from a man in his forties who had recovered from COVID-19. Sample: PBMCs or T cells enriched from blood (not recorded which). This chain's CDR3 is CASSYGWGQGSTEAFF. Here the CDR3 DNA reads TGCGCCAGCAGCTATGGGTGGGGACAGGGGAGCACTGAAGCTTTCTTT.